A single sample gave rise to the 20 T cell receptor beta chains below, sequenced in a study of shared clonotypes between healthy human individuals. Produced via immunoSEQ multiplex PCR; TCRdb's table is partial and in-frame only. The sample consists of 600,000 to 750,000 clones, approximately 77% of them appearing once. The sequencing sample was made of memory CD4+ T cells sorted from blood. Subset in this sample: CD45RA-negative fraction. The source is a woman in her 30s in good health.

The chain couples TRBV29-1 to TRBJ2-5; 8 bases are shared with TRBD2. The J call may be faulty, since TRBJ2-7 better matches the DNA end. Germline V gene lookup returns CDR1 SQVTM and CDR2 ANQGSEA. The CDR3 covers 14 residues. The CDR3 sequence: CSVRSTSAYYEQYF. In DNA, the CDR3 is TGCAGCGTAAGGTCGACTAGCGCATACTACGAGCAGTACTTC.

The chain is built from TRBV18 and TRBJ1-5; TRBD1 matches 8 bases. CDR1 is KGHSH, CDR2 LQKENI, per germline. The CDR3 length is 16 residues. The V segment lost 0 bases and the J segment 0 bases; nucleotides outside the gene matches: 1. In DNA, the CDR3 is TGTGCCAGCTCACCACCGCAGGGGGCTAGCAATCAGCCCCAGCATTTT. Residues: CASSPPQGASNQPQHF.

The gene calls are TRBV2 and TRBJ1-2; TRBD1 agrees at 7 bases. Germline CDR1 is SNHLY and CDR2 is FYNNEI. The CDR3 length is 15 residues. Losses at the gene ends were 3 bases for V and 4 bases for J; bases not matched to a gene: 8. The CDR3 region is CASSDVTGDSYGYTF. In DNA form, the CDR3 reads TGTGCCAGCAGTGACGTAACAGGGGACTCCTATGGCTACACCTTC.

The chain carries TRBV5-1 and TRBJ2-5; the D gene could be TRBD1 or TRBD2 (6 bases each). From germline, CDR1 is SGHRS and CDR2 YFSETQ. The CDR3 has 15 amino acids. Trimming removed 0 bases from V and 5 bases from J, with 14 bases in between. CDR3 protein: CASSLAGGAKETQYF. DNA for the CDR3: TGCGCCAGCAGCTTGGCCGGGGGCGCGAAGGAGACCCAGTACTTC.

The chain couples TRBV5-1 to TRBJ2-5; D tentatively reads TRBD1 or TRBD2 (5 bases each). The better agreement between TRBJ2-7 and the DNA end casts doubt on the J call. The germline V gene has CDR1 SGHRS and CDR2 YFSETQ. The length of the CDR3 is 14 residues. CDR3: CASSPGTGTLEQYF. In DNA form, the CDR3 reads TGCGCCAGCAGCCCTGGGACGGGGACCCTCGAGCAGTACTTC.

The sample holds many counts of this clone. This rearrangement joins TRBV10-3 to TRBJ2-1; 13 bases are a match to TRBD2. In germline, CDR1 is ENHRY, CDR2 SYGVKD. CDR3 length: 17 residues. Trimming took 5 bases from V and 2 from J; bases not matched to a gene: 6. In DNA, the CDR3 is TGTGCCATCAGTTCCCGGACTAGCGGGAGACCCTACAATGAGCAGTTCTTC. This gives the protein CAISSRTSGRPYNEQFF.

A few counts support this clone. This chain uses TRBV6-1 with TRBJ1-5; D not certain. The CDR3 has 13 residues. Trimming shortened V by 3 bases and J by 7 bases, and 10 bases separated the two germline ends. Looked up from germline, CDR1 is MNHNS and CDR2 is SASEGT. The CDR3 here is CASSEQVRQPQHF. For the CDR3, the DNA is TGTGCCAGCAGTGAGCAGGTTAGGCAGCCCCAGCATTTT.

This chain uses TRBV7-9 with TRBJ1-2; possible D gene TRBD1, 6 bases. The ends were cut back, 3 bases at V and 6 bases at J, with 11 bases in the middle. CDR3 length: 13 amino acids. The V gene's germline CDR1 is SEHNR and CDR2 FQNEAQ (reference sequence). In DNA, the CDR3 is TGTGCCAGCAGCTTTGGACAGCCGGATGGCTACACCTTC. Translation gives CASSFGQPDGYTF.

The chain has TRBV6-6 and TRBJ1-1; D not certain. The CDR3 is made up of 15 amino acids. The germline V gene encodes CDR1 MNHNY and CDR2 SVGAGI (reference sequence). Trimming took 7 bases from V and 1 from J, leaving 16 bases between them. The CDR3 here is CASTGNSLRNTEAFF. The CDR3 DNA reads TGTGCCAGCACCGGAAATTCCTTGAGGAACACTGAAGCTTTCTTT.

The rearrangement joins TRBV7-2 to TRBJ2-1, with D tentatively TRBD2 (6 bases). V lost 5 bases and J 6 bases, leaving 17 bases between the germline ends. The CDR3 has 15 amino acids. CDR1 is SGHTA and CDR2 is FQGNSA in the germline V gene. The CDR3 DNA sequence: TGTGCCAGCAGCCGAGTACGACTAGTCGGCAATGAGCAGTTCTTC. Translation: CASSRVRLVGNEQFF. Looking up the rest from reference TRBV7-2 and TRBJ2-1 gives the full variable domain: GAGVSQSPSNKVTEKGKDVELRCDPISGHTALYWYRQSLGQGLEFLIYFQGNSAPDKSGLPSDRFSAERTGGSVSTLTIQRTQQEDSAVYLCASSRVRLVGNEQFFGPGTRLTVL.

This clone was seen just once. The chain carries TRBV11-2 and TRBJ1-2; TRBD1 matches 7 bases. Germline CDR1 reads SGHAT; CDR2 reads FQNNGV. The CDR3 totals 13 residues. V was pared by 11 bases and J by 4 bases, with 10 bases of the junction left unmatched. The DNA for the CDR3 is TGTGCCGTAAAAGGGACAGACTCCTATGGCTACACCTTC. It translates to CAVKGTDSYGYTF.

The table lists this clone with a count of one. The chain couples TRBV5-6 to TRBJ1-5, with D unclear. Trimming shortened V by 1 base and J by 5 bases, and 4 bases separated the two germline ends. Germline-derived CDR1 and CDR2 are SGHDT and YYEEEE. The CDR3 has 12 residues. The CDR3 bases are TGTGCCAGCAGCTTGCGGGATCAGCCCCAGCATTTT. Its translation: CASSLRDQPQHF.

The CDR3 DNA reads TGTGCCAGCTCACAACCTAGCGGGGTTAGCACAGATACGCAGTATTTT. Its translation: CASSQPSGVSTDTQYF. The chain combines TRBV18 with TRBJ2-3; 9 bases map to TRBD2. The CDR3 has 16 amino acids. The V segment lost 4 bases and the J segment 0 bases; nucleotides outside the gene matches: 5. Germline V gene sequence: CDR1 KGHSH, CDR2 LQKENI.

This clone was seen only a few times. The J gene is TRBJ2-3, the V gene TRBV11-3; D unclear. V was shortened by 4 bases and J by 4 bases, with 6 bases between the two germline ends. Germline CDR1 reads SGHNT; CDR2 reads YENEEA. This CDR3 is built from 12 residues. Here the CDR3 reads CASSSYADTQYF. CDR3 sequence (DNA): TGTGCCAGCAGCTCCTACGCAGATACGCAGTATTTT.

Turning to this clone: Other nucleotide sequences from this sample produce the same CDR3. The chain couples TRBV19 to TRBJ2-7, with a weak D call TRBD1 (5 bases). The CDR3 has 14 residues. V shed 3 bases and J shed 3 bases, with 12 bases lying between them. Germline assignment: CDR1 LNHDA and CDR2 SQIVND (reference sequence). CDR3 DNA sequence: TGTGCCAGTAGTATGGGGCAGGGTGTCTACGAGCAGTACTTC. It yields the protein CASSMGQGVYEQYF.

The rearrangement joins TRBV4-1 to TRBJ1-1, with D perhaps TRBD1 (6 bases). Trimming removed 1 base at V and 0 bases at J, with 15 bases between. CDR1 is MGHRA, CDR2 YSYEKL, per germline. CDR3 length: 17 amino acids. The CDR3 here is CASSQVSRGRMNTEAFF. CDR3 DNA: TGCGCCAGCAGCCAAGTGAGCAGGGGTAGAATGAACACTGAAGCTTTCTTT.

This clone was detected many times. This chain connects TRBV25-1 to TRBJ2-7, with D unclear. The CDR3 spans 12 residues. V gave up 4 bases and J gave up 5 bases, with 9 bases separating them. Germline V gene sequence: CDR1 MGHDK, CDR2 SYGVNS. CDR3 sequence reads: CASSVEQNEQYF. The CDR3, as DNA: TGTGCCAGCAGTGTTGAGCAGAACGAGCAGTACTTC.

With regard to this clone: A junction boundary mismatches the germline segment, possibly from a read error. The chain links TRBV5-5 to TRBJ2-1; D gene ambiguous. This CDR3 region has 15 residues. Germline loops: CDR1 SGHKS, CDR2 YYEKEE (reference sequence). This CDR3 is CASSLVTTPSNERFF. The CDR3 nucleotides read TGTGCCAGCAGCTTGGTAACGACGCCTTCCAATGAGCGGTTCTTC.

This rearrangement joins TRBV7-8 to TRBJ1-2, with 8 positions matching TRBD1. From germline, CDR1 is SGHVS and CDR2 FQNEAQ. The CDR3 extends over 15 amino acids. J lost 4 bases, V lost 5 bases, and 9 bases had no gene match. The CDR3 region has the DNA TGTGCCAGCAGCCCCGGACAGGGTACGATCTATGGCTACACCTTC. It yields the protein CASSPGQGTIYGYTF. Full variable domain (remainder filled in from reference TRBV7-8 and TRBJ1-2): GAGVSQSPRYKVAKRGQDVALRCDPISGHVSLFWYQQALGQGPEFLTYFQNEAQLDKSGLPSDRFFAERPEGSVSTLKIQRTQQEDSAVYLCASSPGQGTIYGYTFGSGTRLTVV.

This chain joins TRBV5-6 and TRBJ2-1; 9 bases align to TRBD1. Germline CDR1 reads SGHDT; CDR2 reads YYEEEE. The ends lost 2 bases at V and 3 bases at J; junction bases unmatched: 3. The CDR3 is 15 amino acids. The CDR3 loop reads CASSLRDRDYNEQFF. In DNA form, the CDR3 reads TGTGCCAGCAGCTTAAGGGACAGGGACTACAATGAGCAGTTCTTC.